The clone carrying this TCR beta chain was recorded only once. Source study methods: Reference gene primer amplification gave estimated nucleated cell counts. Only in-frame clones appear in the TCRdb table, and some are missing; sequencing was by immunoSEQ multiplex PCR. Clonal size and the V and J genes are those of that table, whereas D and trimming came from the DNA. Of 100,000 to 150,000 clones in the sample, about 74% were seen once. This entry is derived from a study of blood T cell repertoires in COVID-19. Background on the study: COVID-19 samples collected from the United States, Italy and Spain covered acute and convalescent phases. PBMCs, B-cell-depleted T cells, or T cells provided the cDNA or gDNA that made up the material.

Trimming pared 5 bases from V and 6 bases from J, leaving 9 bases between. Germline CDR1 and CDR2: MNHEY and SMNVEV (reference sequence). This CDR3 region has 12 residues. This receptor was identified in a human donor in a cohort sampled during active COVID-19. The rearrangement links TRBV27 to TRBJ2-3; D remains unclear. The source material was peripheral blood. The CDR3 region is CASSHPKDTQYF. CDR3 sequence (DNA): TGTGCCAGCAGTCACCCTAAGGATACGCAGTATTTT.